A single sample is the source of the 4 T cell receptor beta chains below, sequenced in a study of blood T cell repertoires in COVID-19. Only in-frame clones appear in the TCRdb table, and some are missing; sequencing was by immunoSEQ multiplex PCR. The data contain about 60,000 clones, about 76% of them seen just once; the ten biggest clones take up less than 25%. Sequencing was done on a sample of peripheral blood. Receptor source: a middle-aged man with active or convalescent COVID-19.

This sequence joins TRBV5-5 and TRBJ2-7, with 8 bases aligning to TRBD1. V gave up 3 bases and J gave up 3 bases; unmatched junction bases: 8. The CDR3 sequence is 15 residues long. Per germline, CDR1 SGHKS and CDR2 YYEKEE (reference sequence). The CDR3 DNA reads TGTGCCAGCAGCTCCCGAGGGGGGACAGGCTACGAGCAGTACTTC. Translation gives CASSSRGGTGYEQYF.

This CDR3 reads CASSSSPTSTDTQYF. The CDR3, as DNA: TGTGCCAGCAGTTCGAGCCCTACTAGCACAGATACGCAGTATTTT. J is TRBJ2-3 and V is TRBV27; D unresolved. The V gene's germline CDR1 is MNHEY and CDR2 SMNVEV (reference sequence). The germline V and J ends were trimmed by 4 bases and 0 bases, with 11 bases remaining between them. CDR3 length: 15 residues.

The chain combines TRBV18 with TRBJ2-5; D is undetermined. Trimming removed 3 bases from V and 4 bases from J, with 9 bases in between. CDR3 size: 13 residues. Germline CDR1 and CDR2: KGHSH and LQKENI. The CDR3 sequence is CASSPSGLETQYF. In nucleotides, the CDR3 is TGTGCCAGCTCACCGTCTGGGCTAGAGACCCAGTACTTC.

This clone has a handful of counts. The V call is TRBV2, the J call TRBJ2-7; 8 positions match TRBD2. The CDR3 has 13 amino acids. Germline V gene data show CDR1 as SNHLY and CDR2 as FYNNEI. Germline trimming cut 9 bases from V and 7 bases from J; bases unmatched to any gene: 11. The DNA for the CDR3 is TGTGCCAGGGCCCGGGACGGGAGGGCGGAGCAGTACTTC. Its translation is CARARDGRAEQYF. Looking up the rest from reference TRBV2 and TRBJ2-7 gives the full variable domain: EPEVTQTPSHQVTQMGQEVILRCVPISNHLYFYWYRQILGQKVEFLVSFYNNEISEKSEIFDDQFSVERPDGSNFTLKIRSTKLEDSAMYFCARARDGRAEQYFGPGTRLTVT.